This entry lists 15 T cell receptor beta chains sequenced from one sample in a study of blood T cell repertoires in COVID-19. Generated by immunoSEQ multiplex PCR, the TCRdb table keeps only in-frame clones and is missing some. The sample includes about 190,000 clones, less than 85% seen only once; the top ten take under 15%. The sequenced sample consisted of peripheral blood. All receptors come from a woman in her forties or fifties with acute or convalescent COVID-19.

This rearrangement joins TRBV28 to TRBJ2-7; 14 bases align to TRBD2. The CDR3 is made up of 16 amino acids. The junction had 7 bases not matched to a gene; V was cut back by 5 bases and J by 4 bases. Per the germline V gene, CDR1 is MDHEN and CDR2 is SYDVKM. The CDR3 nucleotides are TGTGCCAGCAGTCCGCGGACTAGCGGGAGGCGATACGAGCAGTACTTC. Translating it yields CASSPRTSGRRYEQYF. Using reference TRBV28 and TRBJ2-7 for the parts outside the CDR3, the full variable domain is DVKVTQSSRYLVKRTGEKVFLECVQDMDHENMFWYRQDPGLGLRLIYFSYDVKMKEKGDIPEGYSVSREKKERFSLILESASTNQTSMYLCASSPRTSGRRYEQYFGPGTRLTVT.

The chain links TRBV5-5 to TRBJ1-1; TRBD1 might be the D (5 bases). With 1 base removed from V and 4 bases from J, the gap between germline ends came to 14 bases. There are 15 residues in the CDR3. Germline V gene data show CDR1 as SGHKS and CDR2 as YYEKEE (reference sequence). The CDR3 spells CASSLKVLGGTEAFF. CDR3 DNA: TGTGCCAGCAGCTTGAAGGTTTTGGGGGGCACTGAAGCTTTCTTT. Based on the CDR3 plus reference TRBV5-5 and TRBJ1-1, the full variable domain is DAGVTQSPTHLIKTRGQQVTLRCSPISGHKSVSWYQQVLGQGPQFIFQYYEKEERGRGNFPDRFSARQFPNYSSELNVNALLLGDSALYLCASSLKVLGGTEAFFGQGTRLTVV.

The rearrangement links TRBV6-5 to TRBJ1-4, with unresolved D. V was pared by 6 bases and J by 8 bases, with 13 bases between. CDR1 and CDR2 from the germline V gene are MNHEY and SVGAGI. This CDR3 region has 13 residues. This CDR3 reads CASRANGEEKLFF. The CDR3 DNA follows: TGTGCCAGCAGAGCTAACGGGGAGGAAAAACTGTTTTTT.

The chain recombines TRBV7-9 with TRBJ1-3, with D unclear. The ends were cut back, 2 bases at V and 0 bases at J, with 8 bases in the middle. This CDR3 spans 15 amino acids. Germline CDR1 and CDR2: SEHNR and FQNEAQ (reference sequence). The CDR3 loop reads CASSLPDYSGNTIYF. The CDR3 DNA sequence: TGTGCCAGCAGCTTACCTGACTACTCTGGAAACACCATATATTTT.

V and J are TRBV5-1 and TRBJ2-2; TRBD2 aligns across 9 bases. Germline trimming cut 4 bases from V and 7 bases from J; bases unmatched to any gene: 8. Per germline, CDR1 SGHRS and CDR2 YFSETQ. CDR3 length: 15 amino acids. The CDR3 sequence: CASSPSGAGGGELFF. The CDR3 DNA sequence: TGCGCCAGCAGCCCTAGCGGGGCGGGAGGCGGGGAGCTGTTTTTT.

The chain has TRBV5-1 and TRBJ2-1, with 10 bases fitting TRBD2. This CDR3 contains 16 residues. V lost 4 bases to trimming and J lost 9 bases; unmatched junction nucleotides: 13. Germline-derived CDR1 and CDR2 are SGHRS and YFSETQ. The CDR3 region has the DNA TGCGCCAGCAGCCTCCTCGGGAGCGGGGGGGCCGGTGAGCAGTTCTTC. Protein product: CASSLLGSGGAGEQFF.

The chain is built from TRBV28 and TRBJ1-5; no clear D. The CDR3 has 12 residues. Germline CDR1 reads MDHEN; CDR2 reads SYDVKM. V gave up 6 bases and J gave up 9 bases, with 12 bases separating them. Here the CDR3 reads CASSLPSWPQHF. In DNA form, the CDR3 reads TGTGCCAGCAGCCTCCCCTCGTGGCCCCAGCATTTT. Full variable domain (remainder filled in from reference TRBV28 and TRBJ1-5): DVKVTQSSRYLVKRTGEKVFLECVQDMDHENMFWYRQDPGLGLRLIYFSYDVKMKEKGDIPEGYSVSREKKERFSLILESASTNQTSMYLCASSLPSWPQHFGDGTRLSIL.

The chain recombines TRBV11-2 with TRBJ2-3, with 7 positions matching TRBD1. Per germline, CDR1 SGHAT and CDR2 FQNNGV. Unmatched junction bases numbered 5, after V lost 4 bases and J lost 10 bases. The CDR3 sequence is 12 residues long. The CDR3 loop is CASSSNRGAQYF. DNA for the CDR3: TGTGCCAGCAGCTCCAACAGGGGAGCGCAGTATTTT.

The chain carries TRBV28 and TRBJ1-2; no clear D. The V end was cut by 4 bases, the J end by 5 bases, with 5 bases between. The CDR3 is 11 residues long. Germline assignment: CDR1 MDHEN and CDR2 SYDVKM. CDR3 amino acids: CASSSRYGYTF. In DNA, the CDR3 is TGTGCCAGCAGTTCGAGGTATGGCTACACCTTC.

The CDR3 sequence: CSVDLTGVGSTEAFF. The CDR3 region has the DNA TGCAGCGTTGACCTGACAGGGGTAGGTAGCACTGAAGCTTTCTTT. The V gene is TRBV29-1, the J gene TRBJ1-1, with 8 bases identical to TRBD1. Germline assignment: CDR1 SQVTM and CDR2 ANQGSEA. J lost 4 bases, V lost 3 bases, and 10 bases had no gene match. The CDR3 is 15 residues long.

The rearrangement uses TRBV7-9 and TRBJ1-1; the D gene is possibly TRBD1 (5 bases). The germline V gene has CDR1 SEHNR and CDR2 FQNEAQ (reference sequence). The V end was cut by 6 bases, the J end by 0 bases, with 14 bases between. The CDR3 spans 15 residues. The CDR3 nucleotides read TGTGCCAGCAGAGTAGGAGGGGACGTGAACACTGAAGCTTTCTTT. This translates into CASRVGGDVNTEAFF.

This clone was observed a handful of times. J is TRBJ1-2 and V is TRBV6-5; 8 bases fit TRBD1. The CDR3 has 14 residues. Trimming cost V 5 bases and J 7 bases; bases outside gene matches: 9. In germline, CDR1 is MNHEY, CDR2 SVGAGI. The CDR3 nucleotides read TGTGCCAGCAGTAAGGGGACAGGATTATCTGGCTACACCTTC. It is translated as CASSKGTGLSGYTF.

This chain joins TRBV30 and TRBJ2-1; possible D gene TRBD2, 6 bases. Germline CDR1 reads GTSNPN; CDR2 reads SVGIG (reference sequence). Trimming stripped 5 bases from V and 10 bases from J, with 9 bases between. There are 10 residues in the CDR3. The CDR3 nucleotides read TGTGCCTGGGGGGGGAGAGAGCAGTTCTTC. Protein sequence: CAWGGREQFF. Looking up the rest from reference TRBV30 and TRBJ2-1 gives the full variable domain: SQTIHQWPATLVQPVGSPLSLECTVEGTSNPNLYWYRQAAGRGLQLLFYSVGIGQISSEVPQNLSASRPQDRQFILSSKKLLLSDSGFYLCAWGGREQFFGPGTRLTVL.

The DNA of the CDR3 is TGTGCCAGCTCACCACCCACCTACGAGCAGTACTTC. Protein product: CASSPPTYEQYF. This sequence joins TRBV18 and TRBJ2-7; no firm D call. The CDR3 runs to 12 residues. Germline V gene data show CDR1 as KGHSH and CDR2 as LQKENI. V gave up 0 bases and J gave up 2 bases, with 2 bases separating them.

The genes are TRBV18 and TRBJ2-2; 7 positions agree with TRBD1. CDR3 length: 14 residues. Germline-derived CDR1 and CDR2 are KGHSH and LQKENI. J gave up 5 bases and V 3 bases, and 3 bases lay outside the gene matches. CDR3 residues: CASSPTGLTGELFF. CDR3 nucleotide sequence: TGTGCCAGCTCACCGACAGGGTTGACCGGGGAGCTGTTTTTT. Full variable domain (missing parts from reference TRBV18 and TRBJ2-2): NAGVMQNPRHLVRRRGQEARLRCSPMKGHSHVYWYRQLPEEGLKFMVYLQKENIIDESGMPKERFSAEFPKEGPSILRIQQVVRGDSAAYFCASSPTGLTGELFFGEGSRLTVL.